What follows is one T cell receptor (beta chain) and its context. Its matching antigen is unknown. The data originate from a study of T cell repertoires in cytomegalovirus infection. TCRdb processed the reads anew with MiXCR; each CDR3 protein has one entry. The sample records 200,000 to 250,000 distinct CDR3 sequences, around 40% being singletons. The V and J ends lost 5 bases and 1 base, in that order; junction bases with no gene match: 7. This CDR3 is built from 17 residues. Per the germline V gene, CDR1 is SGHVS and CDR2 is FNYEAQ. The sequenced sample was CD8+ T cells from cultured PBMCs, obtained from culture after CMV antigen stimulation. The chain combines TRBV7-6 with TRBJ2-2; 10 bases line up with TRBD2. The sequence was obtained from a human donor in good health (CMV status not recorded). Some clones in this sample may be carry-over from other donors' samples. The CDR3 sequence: CASSPGERGGNTGELFF. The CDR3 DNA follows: TGTGCCAGCAGCCCGGGAGAGCGGGGGGGGAACACCGGGGAGCTGTTTTTT.